Here is one TCR beta chain with its context. Its cognate antigen has yet to be identified. No base quality information exists; no much larger clone differs at one position. These data belong to a study of cytomegalovirus exposure and HLA in healthy donors (TCRdb year 2017). In the study overall: The 666 repertoires of the first cohort and the roughly 120 validation repertoires were produced on the same platform, according to a later analysis. In addition to the first cohort of 666 subjects, a separate validation cohort of some 120 different subjects was used. The study combined high-throughput TCR immunosequencing, statistical association of individual TCRs with disease status, and machine learning to predict cytomegalovirus infection status. The study was designed to test whether signatures of past pathogen exposure could be identified by cataloging public T cell receptors. Broader findings and caveats from the paper: The study gave a list of 150 to 200 TCR beta chains associated with cytomegalovirus. Three of the identified cytomegalovirus-associated TCR beta chains were confirmed in vitro to be specific for cytomegalovirus antigens. The authors suggested that the approach could potentially be generalized to other disease states and immunological phenotypes. Most TCR sequences were observed very rarely across donors, whereas some public TCRs were present in many individuals. All 120 or so repertoires were used to score co-occurrence in the validation cohort in a later analysis, because that analysis had no HLA typing for the cohort. Cytomegalovirus status was reported to be diagnosed by the classifier with high specificity and sensitivity in both the original and validation cohorts. Of the cluster scores, approximately 94% were above 0 in a later analysis, which found that TCRs clustered in the first cohort also tended to co-occur in the 120 validation repertoires.

The donors belonged to the validation cohort of under 150 subjects, which was separate from the roughly 670-subject first cohort. Libraries were made using the immunoSEQ multiplex PCR assay. As for the original processing: A statistical classification framework was built to diagnose cytomegalovirus status from the catalog of TCR beta chain sequences. TCRdb took over this immuneACCESS table, retaining in-frame rearrangements with V and J assigned. Such tables are incomplete; in checked studies, under half of the missing clones stem from an unresolved V gene, and the remainder is unexplained. V and J calls and clone size are copied from that table; D and trimming were computed from the DNA. In this sample the table shows roughly 140,000 clones, around nine tenths of which occur a single time. The ten largest account for under 9% of the sample. The CDR3 holds 18 amino acids from the cysteine to the phenylalanine. Just CDR3 DNA is preserved here, 54 bases in frame from base 1. Trimming takes 0 bases off V and 7 bases off J; junction bases not matched to a gene: 18. CDR1 and CDR2, looked up from the germline V gene, are SGHVS and FNYEAQ.

Recombination linked TRBV7-6 to TRBJ2-7; TRBD2 lines up with 7 middle nucleotides. What was sequenced was PBMCs. This sequence originates from a man younger than 35 in good health and CMV-seropositive. This receptor has the CDR3 CASSLAEYTRLGGGEQYF. The DNA reads TGTGCCAGCAGCTTAGCGGAATATACCCGCTTGGGGGGAGGGGAGCAGTACTTC. Full variable domain (CDR3 extended with the reference TRBV7-6 and TRBJ2-7 proteins): GAGVSQSPRYKVTKRGQDVALRCDPISGHVSLYWYRQALGQGPEFLTYFNYEAQQDKSGLPNDRFSAERPEGSISTLTIQRTEQRDSAMYRCASSLAEYTRLGGGEQYFGPGTRLTVT.